This TCR beta chain came from a study of T cell changes during pregnancy in multiple sclerosis. The table came from immunoSEQ multiplex PCR; TCRdb's copy has only in-frame clones and leaves some out. Found here are approximately 100,000 clones, 90% to 95% of them singletons; the top ten hold less than 2.5%. The source is a female donor with multiple sclerosis, enrolled in a pregnancy study. The sequencing used peripheral blood, collected in the third trimester of pregnancy.

CDR3 nucleotides: TGTGCCAGCAGCCAGAGACTCTCCTGGAACGAGCAGTACTTC. Residues: CASSQRLSWNEQYF. The chain has TRBV14 and TRBJ2-7; D not certain. The CDR3 consists of 14 residues. Per germline, CDR1 SGHDN and CDR2 FVKESK. V was cut by 3 bases and J by 5 bases, with 14 bases left in between. Filled out from reference TRBV14 and TRBJ2-7, the complete variable domain reads EAGVTQFPSHSVIEKGQTVTLRCDPISGHDNLYWYRRVMGKEIKFLLHFVKESKQDESGMPNNRFLAERTGGTYSTLKVQPAELEDSGVYFCASSQRLSWNEQYFGPGTRLTVT.